Following are 9 T cell receptor beta chains from one sample sequenced in a study of blood T cell repertoires in COVID-19. Sequencing was performed with immunoSEQ multiplex PCR; in TCRdb, only in-frame clones are kept and a portion is missing. Of approximately 58,000 clones listed, roughly 77% are singletons. Material for sequencing was peripheral blood. The receptors were sampled from a man between 60 and 70 years old with COVID-19, enrolled during active disease.

This chain links TRBV18 with TRBJ1-1; D is perhaps TRBD1 (6 bases). Trimming removed 2 bases from V and 2 bases from J, with 12 bases in between. Per germline, CDR1 KGHSH and CDR2 LQKENI. The CDR3 covers 15 residues. The CDR3 here is CASSPVGGANTEAFF. Written as DNA, the CDR3 is TGTGCCAGCTCACCAGTGGGGGGGGCCAACACTGAAGCTTTCTTT. Combining the CDR3 with reference TRBV18 and TRBJ1-1 gives the whole variable domain NAGVMQNPRHLVRRRGQEARLRCSPMKGHSHVYWYRQLPEEGLKFMVYLQKENIIDESGMPKERFSAEFPKEGPSILRIQQVVRGDSAAYFCASSPVGGANTEAFFGQGTRLTVV.

The chain employs TRBV2 and TRBJ1-5; 9 bases agree with TRBD1. This CDR3 has 15 amino acids. CDR1 SNHLY and CDR2 FYNNEI come from the germline V gene. The ends lost 6 bases at V and 5 bases at J; junction bases unmatched: 8. CDR3 DNA sequence: TGTGCCAGCAGGAGAATCCGGGACAGGGATCAGCCCCAGCATTTT. Amino acids: CASRRIRDRDQPQHF. Full variable domain (remainder filled in from reference TRBV2 and TRBJ1-5): EPEVTQTPSHQVTQMGQEVILRCVPISNHLYFYWYRQILGQKVEFLVSFYNNEISEKSEIFDDQFSVERPDGSNFTLKIRSTKLEDSAMYFCASRRIRDRDQPQHFGDGTRLSIL.

This clone was picked up a small number of times. For the CDR3, the DNA is TGTGCCATCAGTGAGTCGAACCAGGGCCAGACTGAAGCTTTCTTT. Translating gives CAISESNQGQTEAFF. The rearrangement joins TRBV10-3 to TRBJ1-1, with a tentative D call TRBD1 (5 bases). The V end was cut by 0 bases, the J end by 5 bases, with 13 bases between. CDR1 and CDR2 (germline): ENHRY, SYGVKD. The CDR3 runs to 15 residues.

The chain joins TRBV5-8 to TRBJ1-4, with TRBD1 as a possible D gene (5 bases). This CDR3 has 14 residues. Trimming cost V 1 base and J 8 bases, with 12 bases left between them. Germline CDR1 is SGHTS and CDR2 is YDEGEE. For the CDR3, the DNA is TGTGCCAGCAGCTTGACAGGCTTGAGGGAAAAACTGTTTTTT. It encodes CASSLTGLREKLFF.

CDR3 coding DNA: TGTGCCAGCAGTTTATTGACAGGACCTGTATACGAGCAGTACTTC. This encodes CASSLLTGPVYEQYF. The V gene is TRBV27, the J gene TRBJ2-7; D might be TRBD1 (6 bases). Trimming cost V 1 base and J 4 bases, with 14 bases left between them. The CDR3 is made up of 15 amino acids. The germline V gene encodes CDR1 MNHEY and CDR2 SMNVEV (reference sequence).

J is TRBJ2-2 and V is TRBV7-2; D call uncertain. V was shortened by 5 bases and J by 1 base, with 8 bases between the two germline ends. CDR3 size: 14 residues. Per the germline V gene, CDR1 is SGHTA and CDR2 is FQGNSA. In DNA form, the CDR3 reads TGTGCCAGCAGCCGTGACTGGAACACCGGGGAGCTGTTTTTT. Translating it yields CASSRDWNTGELFF.

This clone was detected a few times. The chain joins TRBV11-3 to TRBJ1-3; 9 nucleotides line up with TRBD1. The length of the CDR3 is 16 residues. The J segment lost 2 bases and the V segment lost 4 bases, leaving 6 bases of the junction unmatched. CDR1 is SGHNT and CDR2 is YENEEA in the germline V gene. The CDR3 bases are TGTGCCAGCAGCTCAGGGACAGGGACCGCTGGAAACACCATATATTTT. Its protein is CASSSGTGTAGNTIYF.

The chain recombines TRBV29-1 with TRBJ2-5, with D perhaps TRBD2 (5 bases). V was cut by 7 bases and J by 1 base, with 13 bases left in between. This CDR3 contains 13 residues. The V gene's germline CDR1 is SQVTM and CDR2 ANQGSEA. CDR3 coding DNA: TGCAGCGCAAAAGGGAGCATCCAAGAGACCCAGTACTTC. Translating it yields CSAKGSIQETQYF.

The chain carries TRBV6-5 and TRBJ2-3; D remains unclear. Germline lookup yields CDR1 MNHEY and CDR2 SVGAGI. Trimming cost V 3 bases and J 1 base, with 11 bases left between them. The CDR3 runs to 15 residues. The CDR3 coding sequence is TGTGCCAGCAGTTATTCCTCTCGAGGCACAGATACGCAGTATTTT. It yields the protein CASSYSSRGTDTQYF.